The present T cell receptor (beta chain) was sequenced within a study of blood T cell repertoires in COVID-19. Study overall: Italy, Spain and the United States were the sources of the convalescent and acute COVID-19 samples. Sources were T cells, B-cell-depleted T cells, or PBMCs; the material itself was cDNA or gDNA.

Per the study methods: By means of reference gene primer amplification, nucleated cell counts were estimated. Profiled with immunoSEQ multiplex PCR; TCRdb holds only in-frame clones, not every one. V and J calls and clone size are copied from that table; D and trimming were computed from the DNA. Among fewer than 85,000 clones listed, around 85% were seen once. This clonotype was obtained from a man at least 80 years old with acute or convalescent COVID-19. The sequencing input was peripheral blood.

The CDR3 DNA reads TGTGCCAGCAGCCCGACAGGGATCACCGGGGAGCTGTTTTTT. This gives the protein CASSPTGITGELFF. This rearrangement joins TRBV28 to TRBJ2-2; 7 bases line up with TRBD1. CDR1 is MDHEN and CDR2 is SYDVKM in the germline V gene. V shed 6 bases and J 4 bases; nucleotides not matched to a gene: 5. The CDR3 length is 14 residues.